A selection of T cell receptor beta chains follows, all from one sample in a study of shared clonotypes between healthy human individuals. The assay was immunoSEQ multiplex PCR, and TCRdb's table has in-frame clones only and misses some. There are about 680,000 clones in the sample; about 90% occur only once, and roughly 22% lies in the top ten. Input material: naive CD8+ T cells sorted from blood. All receptors come from a man aged 30-40 years in good health. Both conserved end residues are part of each CDR3. The order of the fields is J gene, D gene, clone size, V gene, CDR3 DNA, CDR3 protein. D genes are given only for firm matches. Expanded clones get a size class; other rows say once, few or many, or leave the size out.

j_gene: TRBJ2-7
d_gene: NA
abundance: once
v_gene: TRBV30
CDR3nt: TGTGCCTGGAGCGTAGGGGCCCCCGAGCAGTACTTC
CDR3aa: CAWSVGAPEQYF

j_gene: TRBJ2-1
d_gene: NA
abundance: NA
v_gene: TRBV27
CDR3nt: TGTGCCAGCCTCGGCGGGATTTCCTACAATGAGCAGTTCTTC
CDR3aa: CASLGGISYNEQFF

j_gene: TRBJ2-7
d_gene: TRBD1
abundance: once
v_gene: TRBV7-8
CDR3nt: TGTGCCAGCAGCCTCCGGGACAGGTACTACGAGCAGTACTTC
CDR3aa: CASSLRDRYYEQYF

j_gene: TRBJ2-7
d_gene: NA
abundance: NA
v_gene: TRBV28
CDR3nt: TGTGCCAGCAGTTTAGGAAACGAGCAGTACTTC
CDR3aa: CASSLGNEQYF

j_gene: TRBJ2-2
d_gene: NA
abundance: NA
v_gene: TRBV10-2
CDR3nt: TGCGCCAGCAGTGAATCCGGGGGGCGGGTCTCCACCGGGGAGCTGTTTTTT
CDR3aa: CASSESGGRVSTGELFF

j_gene: TRBJ2-3
d_gene: TRBD1
abundance: NA
v_gene: TRBV11-2
CDR3nt: TGTGCCAGCAGCGGGGACAGGGGACTGAGCACAGATACGCAGTATTTT
CDR3aa: CASSGDRGLSTDTQYF

j_gene: TRBJ2-7
d_gene: TRBD1
abundance: NA
v_gene: TRBV19
CDR3nt: TGTGCCAGTAGTATGGACCGGGACAGGGGGCATCTAGGAGGCGAGCAGTACTTC
CDR3aa: CASSMDRDRGHLGGEQYF

j_gene: TRBJ2-7
d_gene: NA
abundance: once
v_gene: TRBV11-2
CDR3nt: TGTGCCAGCAGGGGGGCGGGTGACGAGCAGTACTTC
CDR3aa: CASRGAGDEQYF

j_gene: TRBJ1-4
d_gene: NA
abundance: NA
v_gene: TRBV10-1
CDR3nt: TGCGCCAGCAGCGGTGGCCCTAATGAAAAACTGTTTTTT
CDR3aa: CASSGGPNEKLFF

j_gene: TRBJ2-7
d_gene: NA
abundance: NA
v_gene: TRBV7-9
CDR3nt: TGTGCCAGCAGCTTACCCGGGGTGGTCTACGAGCAGTACTTC
CDR3aa: CASSLPGVVYEQYF

j_gene: TRBJ2-3
d_gene: NA
abundance: NA
v_gene: TRBV30
CDR3nt: TGTGCCTGGAGTGCCAGGGGAAGCACAGATACGCAGTATTTT
CDR3aa: CAWSARGSTDTQYF

j_gene: TRBJ2-7
d_gene: NA
abundance: NA
v_gene: TRBV29-1
CDR3nt: TGCAGCGTTGGTTTGGGCTACGAGCAGTACTTC
CDR3aa: CSVGLGYEQYF

j_gene: TRBJ2-2
d_gene: TRBD2
abundance: few
v_gene: TRBV6-5
CDR3nt: TGTGCCAGCAGTTACTCCTACGGGGGGGACGGGGAGCTGTTTTTT
CDR3aa: CASSYSYGGDGELFF

j_gene: TRBJ2-5
d_gene: NA
abundance: NA
v_gene: TRBV6-5
CDR3nt: TGTGCCAGCAGTTACGGCCCCACGTCGGCGTGGACCCAGTACTTC
CDR3aa: CASSYGPTSAWTQYF

j_gene: TRBJ2-5
d_gene: TRBD1
abundance: NA
v_gene: TRBV7-6
CDR3nt: TGTGCCAGCAGCTTATGGGGGACAGGGGAAGAGACCCAGTACTTC
CDR3aa: CASSLWGTGEETQYF

j_gene: TRBJ1-1
d_gene: NA
abundance: NA
v_gene: TRBV27
CDR3nt: TGTGCCAGCGGCTTTCCCGGGGCGGTCACTGAAGCTTTCTTT
CDR3aa: CASGFPGAVTEAFF

j_gene: TRBJ2-1
d_gene: NA
abundance: NA
v_gene: TRBV7-9
CDR3nt: TGTGCCAGCAGCCCCTGGATAGTGGGGGACAATGAGCAGTTCTTC
CDR3aa: CASSPWIVGDNEQFF

j_gene: TRBJ1-1
d_gene: NA
abundance: NA
v_gene: TRBV6-1
CDR3nt: TGTGCCAGCAGTGACGTACGGATGAACACTGAAGCTTTCTTT
CDR3aa: CASSDVRMNTEAFF

j_gene: TRBJ2-1
d_gene: TRBD1
abundance: NA
v_gene: TRBV4-1
CDR3nt: TGCGCCAGCAGCCAAGATCTAAGGCGACAGGGACCCTACAATGAGCAGTTCTTC
CDR3aa: CASSQDLRRQGPYNEQFF

j_gene: TRBJ1-2
d_gene: NA
abundance: NA
v_gene: TRBV6-6
CDR3nt: TGTGCCAGCAGTTACACAGAGGGAAGTGGCTACACCTTC
CDR3aa: CASSYTEGSGYTF

j_gene: TRBJ2-5
d_gene: TRBD1
abundance: NA
v_gene: TRBV6-1
CDR3nt: TGTGCCAGCAGTGAAGGGGGACAGGGCCCGCAAGAGACCCAGTACTTC
CDR3aa: CASSEGGQGPQETQYF

j_gene: TRBJ2-1
d_gene: NA
abundance: NA
v_gene: TRBV7-6
CDR3nt: TGTGCCAGCAGCTTAGCGATCGGGGTTAGGCTGAATGAGCAGTTCTTC
CDR3aa: CASSLAIGVRLNEQFF

j_gene: TRBJ2-1
d_gene: NA
abundance: NA
v_gene: TRBV4-3
CDR3nt: TGCGCCAGCAGCCAAAACAATGAGCAGTTCTTC
CDR3aa: CASSQNNEQFF

j_gene: TRBJ2-2
d_gene: NA
abundance: NA
v_gene: TRBV7-7
CDR3nt: TGTGCTAGCAGCTTAGGCAGGCCCGGAGGGTCTATGGGGAACACCGGGGAGCTGTTTTTT
CDR3aa: CASSLGRPGGSMGNTGELFF

j_gene: TRBJ1-5
d_gene: NA
abundance: few
v_gene: TRBV7-9
CDR3nt: TGTGCCAGCAGCTTAATGAATCAGCCCCAGCATTTT
CDR3aa: CASSLMNQPQHF

j_gene: TRBJ2-7
d_gene: TRBD1
abundance: NA
v_gene: TRBV27
CDR3nt: TGTGCCAGCAGTCTCGGACAGGGGAGGTACGAGCAGTACTTC
CDR3aa: CASSLGQGRYEQYF

j_gene: TRBJ2-1
d_gene: NA
abundance: few
v_gene: TRBV29-1
CDR3nt: TGCAGCGTTGTTGAAGGCGGGTTGTGGAATGAGCAGTTCTTC
CDR3aa: CSVVEGGLWNEQFF

j_gene: TRBJ1-5
d_gene: NA
abundance: NA
v_gene: TRBV15
CDR3nt: TGTGCCACCAGCCCCCGGGGGGGACCGACCCAGCATTTT
CDR3aa: CATSPRGGPTQHF

j_gene: TRBJ2-1
d_gene: TRBD1
abundance: NA
v_gene: TRBV27
CDR3nt: TGTGCCAGCAGTACCACCGGGACAGGGGGTGTCAATGAGCAGTTCTTC
CDR3aa: CASSTTGTGGVNEQFF

j_gene: TRBJ2-7
d_gene: TRBD1
abundance: NA
v_gene: TRBV7-2
CDR3nt: TGTGCCAGCAGCTTCCAGGGGGCGGTCGAGCAGTACTTC
CDR3aa: CASSFQGAVEQYF

j_gene: TRBJ1-5
d_gene: TRBD1
abundance: NA
v_gene: TRBV27
CDR3nt: TGTGCCAGCAGCCCTGACGACAGGGCTAATCAGCCCCAGCATTTT
CDR3aa: CASSPDDRANQPQHF

j_gene: TRBJ2-7
d_gene: NA
abundance: NA
v_gene: TRBV7-8
CDR3nt: TGTGCCAGCAGCTCCTCGTGGGAGCAGTACTTC
CDR3aa: CASSSSWEQYF

j_gene: TRBJ2-2
d_gene: NA
abundance: NA
v_gene: TRBV11-2
CDR3nt: TGTGCCAGCAGCTTAGAAAAGACAGGGAACACCGGGGAGCTGTTTTTT
CDR3aa: CASSLEKTGNTGELFF

j_gene: TRBJ2-7
d_gene: NA
abundance: NA
v_gene: TRBV29-1
CDR3nt: TGCAGCGTTGAAGTGACGGTCTACGAGCAGTACTTC
CDR3aa: CSVEVTVYEQYF

j_gene: TRBJ1-5
d_gene: TRBD1
abundance: NA
v_gene: TRBV30
CDR3nt: TGTGCCTGGAGCGCAGGACAGGGGAATCAGCCCCAGCATTTT
CDR3aa: CAWSAGQGNQPQHF

j_gene: TRBJ2-3
d_gene: TRBD2
abundance: NA
v_gene: TRBV19
CDR3nt: TGTGCCAGTAGTAGACTCCCGGGACTAGCGGGAGGAGGCACAGATACGCAGTATTTT
CDR3aa: CASSRLPGLAGGGTDTQYF

j_gene: TRBJ2-2
d_gene: NA
abundance: once
v_gene: TRBV6-6
CDR3nt: TGTGCCAGCAGTCGACTAGCCGGGGAGCTGTTTTTT
CDR3aa: CASSRLAGELFF

j_gene: TRBJ2-7
d_gene: TRBD2
abundance: once
v_gene: TRBV7-9
CDR3nt: TGTGCCAGCAGCGGGGGGACTAGCGGGTTTAAATTCTACGAGCAGTACTTC
CDR3aa: CASSGGTSGFKFYEQYF

j_gene: TRBJ2-1
d_gene: TRBD2
abundance: NA
v_gene: TRBV28
CDR3nt: TGTGCCAGCAGTTGGGGCGGGGTAGCGGGAGAGGATGAGCAGTTCTTC
CDR3aa: CASSWGGVAGEDEQFF

j_gene: TRBJ1-4
d_gene: NA
abundance: NA
v_gene: TRBV27
CDR3nt: TGTGCCAGCAGGAGGGGGGATGAAAAACTGTTTTTT
CDR3aa: CASRRGDEKLFF

j_gene: TRBJ2-7
d_gene: NA
abundance: NA
v_gene: TRBV5-5
CDR3nt: TGTGCCAGCAGCTTGTGGCGCGGGGCCTACGAGCAGTACTTC
CDR3aa: CASSLWRGAYEQYF

j_gene: TRBJ2-3
d_gene: TRBD2
abundance: NA
v_gene: TRBV6-5
CDR3nt: TGTGCCACCTTAGCCAGCGGGGCCTTCACAGATACGCAGTATTTT
CDR3aa: CATLASGAFTDTQYF

j_gene: TRBJ1-1
d_gene: TRBD1
abundance: NA
v_gene: TRBV7-9
CDR3nt: TGTGCCAGCAGCGACAGGGCGACTGAAGCTTTCTTT
CDR3aa: CASSDRATEAFF

j_gene: TRBJ2-7
d_gene: TRBD1
abundance: NA
v_gene: TRBV6-5
CDR3nt: TGTGCCAGCAGTTACGGGACAGCAGCCTACGAGCAGTACTTC
CDR3aa: CASSYGTAAYEQYF

j_gene: TRBJ2-1
d_gene: TRBD2
abundance: NA
v_gene: TRBV29-1
CDR3nt: TGCAGCGTTGTGGCTAGCGGGAGGAACAATGAGCAGTTCTTC
CDR3aa: CSVVASGRNNEQFF

j_gene: TRBJ2-3
d_gene: TRBD1
abundance: NA
v_gene: TRBV29-1
CDR3nt: TGCAGCGTTGAAGAGGCAGGACAGGGTGTAGATACGCAGTATTTT
CDR3aa: CSVEEAGQGVDTQYF